The 27 T cell receptor beta chains below were found in one sample sequenced in a study of identical twins. From the 5' RACE reads, TCRdb called clonotypes with MiXCR, one entry per CDR3 protein. The table records approximately 300,000 distinct CDR3 sequences, just under 9.5% of them present only once. These data also featured in a second study, about yellow fever vaccine responses in identical twins.

Sequenced sample: CD8+ T cells sorted from blood. These receptors originate from a woman aged 18-29 years in good health.

The table lists this clonotype with many counts. The chain combines TRBV19 with TRBJ2-1; D unclear. This CDR3 is 14 amino acids long. Looked up from germline, CDR1 is LNHDA and CDR2 is SQIVND (reference sequence). The V and J ends lost 7 bases and 2 bases respectively, with 12 bases between them. In DNA, the CDR3 is TGTGCCAGTAACCCCTATGTCACCTACAATGAGCAGTTCTTC. Protein sequence: CASNPYVTYNEQFF. Complete variable domain (other parts from reference TRBV19 and TRBJ2-1): DGGITQSPKYLFRKEGQNVTLSCEQNLNHDAMYWYRQDPGQGLRLIYYSQIVNDFQKGDIAEGYSVSREKKESFPLTVTSAQKNPTAFYLCASNPYVTYNEQFFGPGTRLTVL.

This clonotype was seen many times. This sequence joins TRBV4-3 and TRBJ2-5; D gene ambiguous. V was cut by 0 bases and J by 4 bases, with 15 bases left in between. CDR3 length equals 16 residues. The germline V gene encodes CDR1 LGHNA and CDR2 YSLEER. The CDR3 spells CASSQDVNVLGETQYF. Written as DNA, the CDR3 is TGCGCCAGCAGCCAAGATGTTAACGTCCTGGGAGAGACCCAGTACTTC.

This clonotype was recorded many times. V usage is TRBV20-1 and J usage is TRBJ2-3; D tentatively reads TRBD1 or TRBD2 (6 bases each). V lost 0 bases to trimming and J lost 3 bases, with 13 bases between them. This CDR3 is 15 amino acids long. Germline values: CDR1 DFQATT, CDR2 SNEGSKA (reference sequence). In nucleotides, the CDR3 is TGCAGTGCTAGAGAGGAAGGAGGGACAACAGATACGCAGTATTTT. As protein: CSAREEGGTTDTQYF.

This clonotype occurred many times. The chain is built from TRBV20-1 and TRBJ2-7, with a tentative D call TRBD2 (5 bases). Between the trimmed V and J ends, which lost 0 bases and 1 base, there was a span of 10 bases. The CDR3 contains 14 residues. CDR1 is DFQATT and CDR2 is SNEGSKA in the germline V gene (reference sequence). The CDR3 nucleotides are TGCAGTGCTAGAGATTCAGAGGGTTCCTACGAGCAGTACTTC. This translates into CSARDSEGSYEQYF.

This clonotype was seen more than once but under ten times. The genes are TRBV3-1 and TRBJ1-1; D is possibly TRBD1 (5 bases). The CDR3 totals 12 residues. V shed 0 bases and J shed 8 bases, with 7 bases lying between them. Germline V gene lookup returns CDR1 LGHDT and CDR2 YNNKEL (reference sequence). The CDR3 region is CASSQEGLEAFF. For the CDR3, the DNA is TGTGCCAGCAGCCAAGAGGGACTAGAAGCTTTCTTT. Complete variable domain (other parts from reference TRBV3-1 and TRBJ1-1): DTAVSQTPKYLVTQMGNDKSIKCEQNLGHDTMYWYKQDSKKFLKIMFSYNNKELIINETVPNRFSPKSPDKAHLNLHINSLELGDSAVYFCASSQEGLEAFFGQGTRLTVV.

This chain joins TRBV7-9 and TRBJ2-1; 8 nucleotides agree with TRBD2. The length of the CDR3 is 16 residues. V lost 2 bases to trimming and J lost 0 bases; unmatched junction nucleotides: 3. Germline lookup yields CDR1 SEHNR and CDR2 FQNEAQ (reference sequence). CDR3 sequence: CASSLLAGHSYNEQFF. The CDR3 DNA reads TGTGCCAGCAGCTTACTAGCGGGTCACTCCTACAATGAGCAGTTCTTC.

The gene calls are TRBV11-2 and TRBJ2-1; 10 bases agree with TRBD1. Per germline, CDR1 SGHAT and CDR2 FQNNGV. The length of the CDR3 is 18 residues. V was pared by 0 bases and J by 4 bases, with 9 bases of the junction left unmatched. CDR3 loop: CASSLEPGDRGRYNEQFF. Here the CDR3 DNA reads TGTGCCAGCAGCTTAGAACCCGGGGACAGGGGTCGATACAATGAGCAGTTCTTC.

This chain uses TRBV12-3 or TRBV12-4 with TRBJ2-7; TRBD1 matches 8 bases. This CDR3 has 15 amino acids. Trimming at V came to 6 bases and at J to 3 bases, leaving 10 bases not matched to a gene. The CDR3 region is CASSLEGTGYYEQYF. The CDR3 coding sequence is TGTGCCAGCAGCCTGGAGGGGACAGGTTACTACGAGCAGTACTTC.

The table lists this clonotype with many counts. This rearrangement joins TRBV19 to TRBJ2-3; possible D gene TRBD2, 6 bases. The V end lost 1 base, the J end lost 4 bases, and 9 bases lay between the germline ends. The CDR3 is 14 amino acids. Germline lookup yields CDR1 LNHDA and CDR2 SQIVND (reference sequence). CDR3 nucleotides: TGTGCCAGTAGTATAGCGGCGGGATCAGATACGCAGTATTTT. This translates into CASSIAAGSDTQYF.

The chain has TRBV19 and TRBJ2-7; 9 nucleotides align to TRBD1. The CDR3 runs to 17 residues. Germline assignment: CDR1 LNHDA and CDR2 SQIVND (reference sequence). The J segment lost 2 bases and the V segment lost 3 bases, leaving 11 bases of the junction unmatched. The CDR3 protein is CASSIHPGTGHAYEQYF. In nucleotides, the CDR3 is TGTGCCAGTAGTATCCACCCGGGGACAGGGCACGCCTACGAGCAGTACTTC.

The rearrangement links TRBV5-6 to TRBJ1-2; TRBD1 matches at 7 bases. With V trimmed by 5 bases and J by 4 bases, 11 bases remained unmatched. CDR3 size: 15 residues. CDR1 and CDR2 (germline): SGHDT, YYEEEE. The chain's CDR3 is CASSMGAGTVYGYTF. The CDR3 DNA follows: TGTGCCAGCAGTATGGGTGCCGGGACAGTCTATGGCTACACCTTC.

At least ten counts were recorded for this clonotype. J is TRBJ2-2 and V is TRBV24-1, with 8 bases fitting TRBD2. Germline CDR1 reads KGHDR; CDR2 reads SFDVKD. CDR3 length equals 17 residues. Trimming at V came to 3 bases and at J to 6 bases, leaving 11 bases not matched to a gene. In nucleotides, the CDR3 is TGTGCCACCAGTGATACGGAGCGGGGGAGGGATCCCGGGGAGCTGTTTTTT. This codes for CATSDTERGRDPGELFF.

This clonotype was observed a few times. The CDR3 DNA reads TGTGCCAGCAGCGCCGGGACAGAGGGACTAGATGAGCAGTTCTTC. Translation: CASSAGTEGLDEQFF. The chain is built from TRBV7-2 and TRBJ2-1, with D possibly matching TRBD2 (8 bases). This CDR3 has 15 amino acids. From germline, CDR1 is SGHTA and CDR2 FQGNSA. The ends were cut back, 5 bases at V and 8 bases at J, with 19 bases in the middle.

The gene calls are TRBV20-1 and TRBJ2-3; 10 bases are shared with TRBD1. There are 15 residues in the CDR3. The V segment lost 0 bases and the J segment 2 bases; nucleotides outside the gene matches: 2. Germline V CDR1 and CDR2: DFQATT, SNEGSKA (reference sequence). This chain's CDR3 is CSARDRQGATDTQYF. DNA for the CDR3: TGCAGTGCTAGAGATCGACAGGGGGCCACAGATACGCAGTATTTT.

The rearrangement uses TRBV4-2 and TRBJ2-7, with D unresolved. V was clipped by 1 base and J by 6 bases, with 10 bases between them. Per the germline V gene, CDR1 is LGHNA and CDR2 is YNFKEQ. CDR3 length: 13 amino acids. CDR3 nucleotide sequence: TGTGCCAGCAGCCAAGTGGAGCCGTCCGAGCAGTACTTC. Protein product: CASSQVEPSEQYF.

This clonotype was recorded many times. The chain joins TRBV2 to TRBJ2-7; weak D call: TRBD1 (6 bases). The CDR3 spans 16 residues. The germline V and J ends were trimmed by 2 bases and 0 bases, with 14 bases remaining between them. Germline V gene data show CDR1 as SNHLY and CDR2 as FYNNEI. The CDR3 coding sequence is TGTGCCAGCAGTGAAACCCCGACAGGTCTCTCCTACGAGCAGTACTTC. Its protein is CASSETPTGLSYEQYF.

This clonotype was observed many times. The chain recombines TRBV21-1 with TRBJ1-1. TRBV21-1 corresponds to a pseudogene. The CDR3 extends over 14 amino acids. CDR3 in DNA: TGTGCCAGCAGCAAAGCGCGGCCTCAGGATGAAGCTTTCTTT. Amino acids: CASSKARPQDEAFF.

This clonotype was detected only a few times. V usage is TRBV29-1 and J usage is TRBJ2-7; 8 bases map to TRBD1. Germline CDR1 is SQVTM and CDR2 is ANQGSEA. V shed 5 bases and J 2 bases; nucleotides not matched to a gene: 5. The CDR3 length is 13 residues. In DNA form, the CDR3 reads TGCAGCGTTATGACAGGGGCGACCTACGAGCAGTACTTC. Its protein is CSVMTGATYEQYF.

The chain recombines TRBV6-5 with TRBJ1-4; TRBD1 is a possible D gene (5 bases). The CDR3 extends over 12 amino acids. CDR1 MNHEY and CDR2 SVGAGI come from the germline V gene. Trimming removed 2 bases from V and 7 bases from J, with 5 bases in between. CDR3 region: CASSYGGEKLFF. CDR3 nucleotide sequence: TGTGCCAGCAGTTACGGGGGTGAAAAACTGTTTTTT.

This chain connects TRBV29-1 to TRBJ2-5; D is unclear. Germline V gene data show CDR1 as SQVTM and CDR2 as ANQGSEA. The CDR3 runs 14 residues. Deletions cut 7 bases from V and 5 bases from J, with 20 bases between. The CDR3 sequence is CSGVGISGSETQYF. For the CDR3, the DNA is TGCAGCGGAGTAGGTATTTCGGGTTCGGAGACCCAGTACTTC.

This clonotype was detected many times. CDR3 sequence reads: CSVGVTGEQFF. The CDR3 bases are TGCAGCGTTGGGGTTACAGGAGAGCAGTTCTTC. This chain joins TRBV29-1 and TRBJ2-1; perhaps TRBD1 as D (5 bases). Germline lookup yields CDR1 SQVTM and CDR2 ANQGSEA. V lost 4 bases and J 10 bases, leaving 11 bases between the germline ends. This CDR3 region has 11 residues.

The chain carries TRBV7-9 and TRBJ2-5; 9 bases are a match to TRBD1. This CDR3 comprises 16 residues. Germline trimming cut 4 bases from V and 0 bases from J; bases unmatched to any gene: 6. Looked up from germline, CDR1 is SEHNR and CDR2 is FQNEAQ (reference sequence). The CDR3 coding sequence is TGTGCCAGCAGCTCGGACAGGGGAAAGAACCAAGAGACCCAGTACTTC. It specifies CASSSDRGKNQETQYF. The variable domain in full, completed from reference TRBV7-9 and TRBJ2-5, reads DTGVSQNPRHKITKRGQNVTFRCDPISEHNRLYWYRQTLGQGPEFLTYFQNEAQLEKSRLLSDRFSAERPKGSFSTLEIQRTEQGDSAMYLCASSSDRGKNQETQYFGPGTRLLVL.

This clonotype has more than one count but fewer than ten. The rearrangement links TRBV4-2 to TRBJ2-7; 8 bases are shared with TRBD1. The germline V gene has CDR1 LGHNA and CDR2 YNFKEQ. V was pared by 0 bases and J by 5 bases, with 9 bases of the junction left unmatched. This CDR3 comprises 16 residues. This CDR3 reads CASSQDMAGGTDEQYF. Here the CDR3 DNA reads TGTGCCAGCAGCCAAGATATGGCAGGGGGCACCGACGAGCAGTACTTC.

This clonotype was seen more than once but under ten times. The CDR3 spells CASSGTSGSVYEQYF. The DNA of the CDR3 is TGTGCCAGCAGTGGGACTAGCGGGAGTGTATACGAGCAGTACTTC. The chain employs TRBV7-9 and TRBJ2-7; 14 nucleotides match TRBD2. Germline values: CDR1 SEHNR, CDR2 FQNEAQ (reference sequence). There are 15 residues in the CDR3. The ends lost 6 bases at V and 4 bases at J; junction bases unmatched: 5.

The chain combines TRBV20-1 with TRBJ2-2, with 10 bases lining up with TRBD2. Trimming took 0 bases from V and 4 from J; bases not matched to a gene: 2. CDR3 length: 15 amino acids. Germline-derived CDR1 and CDR2 are DFQATT and SNEGSKA (reference sequence). The CDR3 spells CSARELAGSTGELFF. The CDR3 nucleotides read TGCAGTGCTAGAGAACTAGCGGGAAGCACCGGGGAGCTGTTTTTT.

CDR3: CATSRLQGNTIYF. In DNA form, the CDR3 reads TGTGCCACCAGCCGACTCCAGGGAAACACCATATATTTT. J is TRBJ1-3 and V is TRBV15, with D unclear. V lost 5 bases to trimming and J lost 4 bases, with 9 bases between them. This CDR3 comprises 13 residues. CDR1 and CDR2 from the germline V gene are LNHNV and YYDKDF (reference sequence).

This clonotype was picked up a small number of times. The chain recombines TRBV12-3 or TRBV12-4 with TRBJ2-7; 9 bases agree with TRBD2. The CDR3 has 17 residues. With 0 bases clipped from V and 0 bases from J, the junction kept 6 bases outside the gene matches. CDR3 DNA: TGTGCCAGCAGTTTAGCGGGGACTAGCCCTAACTCCTACGAGCAGTACTTC. This encodes CASSLAGTSPNSYEQYF.